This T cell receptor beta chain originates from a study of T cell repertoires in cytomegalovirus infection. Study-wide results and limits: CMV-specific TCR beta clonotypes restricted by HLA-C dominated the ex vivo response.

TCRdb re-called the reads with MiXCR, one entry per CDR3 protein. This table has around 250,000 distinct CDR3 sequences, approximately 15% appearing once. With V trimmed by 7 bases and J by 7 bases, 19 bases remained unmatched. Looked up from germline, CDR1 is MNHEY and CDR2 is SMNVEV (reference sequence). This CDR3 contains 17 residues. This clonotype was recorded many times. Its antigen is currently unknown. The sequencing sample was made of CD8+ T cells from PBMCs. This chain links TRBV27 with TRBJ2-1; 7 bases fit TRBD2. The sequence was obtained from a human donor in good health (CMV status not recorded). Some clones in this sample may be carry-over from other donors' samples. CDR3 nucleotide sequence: TGTGCCAGCAAATTATATGGGAGCGGGGTCCTAGAGAATGAGCAGTTCTTC. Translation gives CASKLYGSGVLENEQFF.